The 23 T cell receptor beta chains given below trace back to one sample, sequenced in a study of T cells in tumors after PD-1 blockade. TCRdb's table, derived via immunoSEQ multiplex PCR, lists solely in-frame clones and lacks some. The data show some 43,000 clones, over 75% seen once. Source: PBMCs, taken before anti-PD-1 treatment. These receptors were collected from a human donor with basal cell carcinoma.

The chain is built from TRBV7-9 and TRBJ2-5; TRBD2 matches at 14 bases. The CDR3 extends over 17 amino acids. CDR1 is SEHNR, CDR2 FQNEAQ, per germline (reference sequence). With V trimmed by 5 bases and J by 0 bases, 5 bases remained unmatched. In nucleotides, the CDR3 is TGTGCCAGCAGCCGACTAGCGGGGGGGATGTACCAAGAGACCCAGTACTTC. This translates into CASSRLAGGMYQETQYF.

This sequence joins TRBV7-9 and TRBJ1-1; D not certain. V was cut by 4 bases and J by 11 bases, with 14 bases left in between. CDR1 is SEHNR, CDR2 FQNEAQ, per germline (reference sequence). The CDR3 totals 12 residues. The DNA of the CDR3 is TGTGCCAGCAGCTCCTCGATCCCCGGGGCTTTCTTT. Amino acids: CASSSSIPGAFF.

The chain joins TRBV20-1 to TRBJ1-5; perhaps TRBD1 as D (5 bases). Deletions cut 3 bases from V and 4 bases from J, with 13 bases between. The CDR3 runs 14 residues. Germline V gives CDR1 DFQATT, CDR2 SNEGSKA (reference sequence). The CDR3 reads CSASLGGRNQPQHF. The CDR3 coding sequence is TGCAGTGCTAGTCTGGGGGGGAGGAATCAGCCCCAGCATTTT.

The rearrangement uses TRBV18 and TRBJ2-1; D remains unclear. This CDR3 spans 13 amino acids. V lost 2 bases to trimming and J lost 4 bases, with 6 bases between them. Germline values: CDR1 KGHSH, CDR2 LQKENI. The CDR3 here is CASSPSVYNEQFF. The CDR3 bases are TGTGCCAGCTCACCATCAGTGTACAATGAGCAGTTCTTC.

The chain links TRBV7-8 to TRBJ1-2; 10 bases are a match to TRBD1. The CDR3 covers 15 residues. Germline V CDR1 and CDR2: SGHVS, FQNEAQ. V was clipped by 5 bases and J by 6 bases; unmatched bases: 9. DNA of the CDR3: TGTGCCAGCAGCGATCGGGACAGGGGAGAGGATGGCTACACCTTC. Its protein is CASSDRDRGEDGYTF.

CDR3 residues: CASRMDRPSGELFF. CDR3 nucleotide sequence: TGTGCCAGCAGAATGGACAGGCCCTCCGGGGAGCTGTTTTTT. V is TRBV6-5 and J is TRBJ2-2; 7 bases align to TRBD1. Germline CDR1 MNHEY, CDR2 SVGAGI. The J segment lost 6 bases and the V segment lost 6 bases, leaving 7 bases of the junction unmatched. The CDR3 is 14 amino acids.

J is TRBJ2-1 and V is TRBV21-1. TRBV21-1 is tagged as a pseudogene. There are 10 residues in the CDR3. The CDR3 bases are TGTGCCAGCAGCCGATGTGAGCAGTTCTTC. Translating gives CASSRCEQFF.

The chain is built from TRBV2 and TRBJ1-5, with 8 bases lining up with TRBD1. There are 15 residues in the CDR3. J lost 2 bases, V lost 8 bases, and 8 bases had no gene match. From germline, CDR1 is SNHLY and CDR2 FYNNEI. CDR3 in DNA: TGTGCCAGCCTTACAGACAGGGGAGGCAATCAGCCCCAGCATTTT. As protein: CASLTDRGGNQPQHF.

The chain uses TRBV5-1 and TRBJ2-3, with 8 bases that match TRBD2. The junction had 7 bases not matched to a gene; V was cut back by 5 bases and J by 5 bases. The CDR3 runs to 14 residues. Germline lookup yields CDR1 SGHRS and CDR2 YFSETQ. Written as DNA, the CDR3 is TGCGCCAGCAGACCGACTAGCGCGTTAGATACGCAGTATTTT. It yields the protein CASRPTSALDTQYF.

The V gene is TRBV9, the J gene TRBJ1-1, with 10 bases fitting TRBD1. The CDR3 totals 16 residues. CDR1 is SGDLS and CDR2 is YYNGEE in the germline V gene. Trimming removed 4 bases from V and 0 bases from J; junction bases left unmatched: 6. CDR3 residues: CASSTRDRGLNTEAFF. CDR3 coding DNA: TGTGCCAGCAGCACCCGGGACAGGGGCTTGAACACTGAAGCTTTCTTT.

The CDR3 reads CASSLNALRYEQYF. DNA of the CDR3: TGCGCCAGCAGCTTGAATGCCCTACGATACGAGCAGTACTTC. This chain joins TRBV5-1 and TRBJ2-7; no firm D call. Trimming took off 1 base at V and 4 bases at J, with 12 bases between the two ends. Germline V gene lookup returns CDR1 SGHRS and CDR2 YFSETQ. The CDR3 is 14 residues long.

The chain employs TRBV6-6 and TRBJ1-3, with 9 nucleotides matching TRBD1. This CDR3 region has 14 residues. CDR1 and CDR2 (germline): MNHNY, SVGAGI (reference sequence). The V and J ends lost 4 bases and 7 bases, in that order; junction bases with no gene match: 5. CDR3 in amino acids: CASSSRDRVNTIYF. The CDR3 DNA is TGTGCCAGCAGTTCCCGGGACAGGGTCAACACCATATATTTT.

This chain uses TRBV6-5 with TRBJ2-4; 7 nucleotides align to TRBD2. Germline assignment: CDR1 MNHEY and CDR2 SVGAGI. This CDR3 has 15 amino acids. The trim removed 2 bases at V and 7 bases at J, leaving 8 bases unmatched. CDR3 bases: TGTGCCAGCAGTTACCAAAGCGGGGTGGGTAACATTCAGTACTTC. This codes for CASSYQSGVGNIQYF.

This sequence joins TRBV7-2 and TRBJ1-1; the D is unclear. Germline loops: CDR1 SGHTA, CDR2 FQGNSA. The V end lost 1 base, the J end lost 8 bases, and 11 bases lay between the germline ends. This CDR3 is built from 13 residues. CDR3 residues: CASSLEARREAFF. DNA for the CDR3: TGTGCCAGCAGCTTAGAGGCCAGAAGGGAAGCTTTCTTT.

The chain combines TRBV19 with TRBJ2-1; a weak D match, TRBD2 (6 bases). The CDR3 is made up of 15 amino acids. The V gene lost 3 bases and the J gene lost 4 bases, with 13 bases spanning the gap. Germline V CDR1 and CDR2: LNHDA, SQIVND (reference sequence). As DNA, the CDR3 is TGTGCCAGTAGTATGGGAGGCAGTCCTTACAATGAGCAGTTCTTC. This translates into CASSMGGSPYNEQFF.

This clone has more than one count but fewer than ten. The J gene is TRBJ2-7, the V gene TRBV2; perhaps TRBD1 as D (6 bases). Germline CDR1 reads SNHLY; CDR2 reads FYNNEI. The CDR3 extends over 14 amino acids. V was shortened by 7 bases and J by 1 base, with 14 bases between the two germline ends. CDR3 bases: TGTGCCAGCAAACCCCGGACAGATTCCTACGAGCAGTACTTC. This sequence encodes CASKPRTDSYEQYF.

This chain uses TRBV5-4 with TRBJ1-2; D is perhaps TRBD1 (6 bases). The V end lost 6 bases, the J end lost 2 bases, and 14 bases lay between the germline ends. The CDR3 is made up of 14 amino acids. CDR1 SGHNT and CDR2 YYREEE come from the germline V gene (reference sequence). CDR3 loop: CASTLGGANYGYTF. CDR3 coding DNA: TGTGCCAGCACCCTCGGGGGCGCGAACTATGGCTACACCTTC.

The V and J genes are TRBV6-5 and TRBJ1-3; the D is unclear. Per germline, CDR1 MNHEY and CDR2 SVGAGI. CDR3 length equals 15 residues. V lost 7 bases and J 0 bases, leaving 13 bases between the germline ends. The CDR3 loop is CASKVSQSSGNTIYF. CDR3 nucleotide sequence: TGTGCCAGCAAAGTATCACAGAGCTCTGGAAACACCATATATTTT.

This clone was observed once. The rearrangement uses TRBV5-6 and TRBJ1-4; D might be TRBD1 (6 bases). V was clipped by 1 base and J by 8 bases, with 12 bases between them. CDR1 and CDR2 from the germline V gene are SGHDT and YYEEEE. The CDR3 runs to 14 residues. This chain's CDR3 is CASSLSGVREKLFF. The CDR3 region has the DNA TGTGCCAGCAGCTTGTCAGGGGTGCGGGAAAAACTGTTTTTT. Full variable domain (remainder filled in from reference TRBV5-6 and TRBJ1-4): DAGVTQSPTHLIKTRGQQVTLRCSPKSGHDTVSWYQQALGQGPQFIFQYYEEEERQRGNFPDRFSGHQFPNYSSELNVNALLLGDSALYLCASSLSGVREKLFFGSGTQLSVL.

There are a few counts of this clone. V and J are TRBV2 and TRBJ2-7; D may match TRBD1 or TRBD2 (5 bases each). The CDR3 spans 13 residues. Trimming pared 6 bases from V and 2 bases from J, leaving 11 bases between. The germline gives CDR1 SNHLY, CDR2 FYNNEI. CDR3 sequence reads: CASRRGAPYEQYF. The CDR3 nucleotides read TGTGCCAGCAGGAGAGGGGCCCCCTACGAGCAGTACTTC.

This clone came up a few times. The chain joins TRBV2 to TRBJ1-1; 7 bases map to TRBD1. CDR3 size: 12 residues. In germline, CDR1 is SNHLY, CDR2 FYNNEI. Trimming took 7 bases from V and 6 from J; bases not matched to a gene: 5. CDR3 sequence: CASIEGAAEAFF. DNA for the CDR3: TGTGCCAGCATCGAGGGGGCGGCTGAAGCTTTCTTT.

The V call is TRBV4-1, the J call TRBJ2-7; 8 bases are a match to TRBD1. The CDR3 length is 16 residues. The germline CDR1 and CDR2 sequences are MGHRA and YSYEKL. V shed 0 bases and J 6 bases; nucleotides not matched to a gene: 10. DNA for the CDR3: TGCGCCAGCAGCCAAGATTTTAGGACAGGGATTCGCGAGCAGTACTTC. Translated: CASSQDFRTGIREQYF.

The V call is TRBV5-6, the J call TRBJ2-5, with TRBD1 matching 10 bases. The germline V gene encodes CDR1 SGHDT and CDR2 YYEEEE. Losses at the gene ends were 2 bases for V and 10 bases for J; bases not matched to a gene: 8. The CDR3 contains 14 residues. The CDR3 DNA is TGTGCCAGCAGCTTCCTCGGACAGGGGGGGAGCCAGTACTTC. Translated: CASSFLGQGGSQYF.